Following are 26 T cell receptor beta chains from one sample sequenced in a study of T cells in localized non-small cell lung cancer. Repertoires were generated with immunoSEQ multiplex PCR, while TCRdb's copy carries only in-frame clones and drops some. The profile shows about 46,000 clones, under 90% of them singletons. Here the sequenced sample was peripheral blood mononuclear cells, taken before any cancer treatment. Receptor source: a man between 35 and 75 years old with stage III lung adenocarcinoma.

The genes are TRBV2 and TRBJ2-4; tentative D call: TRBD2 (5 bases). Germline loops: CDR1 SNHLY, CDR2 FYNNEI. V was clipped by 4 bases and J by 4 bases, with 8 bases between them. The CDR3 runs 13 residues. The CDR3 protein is CASSASGKNIQYF. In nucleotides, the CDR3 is TGTGCCAGCAGTGCCAGCGGAAAAAACATTCAGTACTTC.

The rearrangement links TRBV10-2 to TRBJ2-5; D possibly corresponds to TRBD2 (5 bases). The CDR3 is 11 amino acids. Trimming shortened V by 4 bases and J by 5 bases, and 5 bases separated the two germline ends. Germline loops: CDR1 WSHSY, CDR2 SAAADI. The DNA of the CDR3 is TGCGCCAGCAGTGTAGCGGAGACCCAGTACTTC. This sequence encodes CASSVAETQYF.

Written as DNA, the CDR3 is TGTGCCAGCAGCCCTAGCGGGGGGGAAGGTACGCAGTATTTT. Translation gives CASSPSGGEGTQYF. The chain has TRBV7-2 and TRBJ2-3; 12 bases align to TRBD2. V gave up 5 bases and J gave up 8 bases; unmatched junction bases: 5. The V gene's germline CDR1 is SGHTA and CDR2 FQGNSA. This CDR3 spans 14 amino acids.

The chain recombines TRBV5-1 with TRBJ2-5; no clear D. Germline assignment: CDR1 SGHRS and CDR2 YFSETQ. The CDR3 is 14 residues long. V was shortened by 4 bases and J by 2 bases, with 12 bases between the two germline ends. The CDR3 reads CASSLGRFQETQYF. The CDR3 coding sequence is TGCGCCAGCAGCCTCGGACGGTTTCAAGAGACCCAGTACTTC.

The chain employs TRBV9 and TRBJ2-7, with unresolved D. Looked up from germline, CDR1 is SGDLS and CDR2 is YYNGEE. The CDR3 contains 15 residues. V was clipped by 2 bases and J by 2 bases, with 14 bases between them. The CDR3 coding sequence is TGTGCCAGCAGCGTCAACCTGGACGGTACCTACGAGCAGTACTTC. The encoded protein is CASSVNLDGTYEQYF.

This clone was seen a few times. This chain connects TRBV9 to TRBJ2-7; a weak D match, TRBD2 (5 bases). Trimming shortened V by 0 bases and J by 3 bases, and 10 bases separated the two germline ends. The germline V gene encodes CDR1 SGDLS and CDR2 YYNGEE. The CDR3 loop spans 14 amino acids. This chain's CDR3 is CASSVGRGGYEQYF. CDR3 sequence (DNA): TGTGCCAGCAGCGTAGGGAGAGGAGGCTACGAGCAGTACTTC.

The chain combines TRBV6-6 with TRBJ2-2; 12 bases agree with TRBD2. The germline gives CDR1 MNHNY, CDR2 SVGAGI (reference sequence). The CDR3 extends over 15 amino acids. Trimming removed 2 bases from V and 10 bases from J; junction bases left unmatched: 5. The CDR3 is CASSYPTSGGMELFF. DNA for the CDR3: TGTGCCAGCAGTTACCCGACTAGCGGGGGTATGGAGCTGTTTTTT.

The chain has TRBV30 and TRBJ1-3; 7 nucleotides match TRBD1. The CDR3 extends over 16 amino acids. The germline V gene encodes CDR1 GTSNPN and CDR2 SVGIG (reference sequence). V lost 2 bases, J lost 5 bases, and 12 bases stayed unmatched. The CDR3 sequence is CAWSFQQTGTRNTIYF. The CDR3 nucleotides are TGTGCCTGGAGTTTTCAGCAGACAGGGACCCGAAACACCATATATTTT.

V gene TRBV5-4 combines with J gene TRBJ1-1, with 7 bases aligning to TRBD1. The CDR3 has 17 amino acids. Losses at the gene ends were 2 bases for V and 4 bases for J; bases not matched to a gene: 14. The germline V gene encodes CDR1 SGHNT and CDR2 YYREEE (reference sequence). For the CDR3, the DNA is TGTGCCAGCAGCTTTGTTGGAGGGGGCGGTATTGTCACTGAAGCTTTCTTT. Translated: CASSFVGGGGIVTEAFF.

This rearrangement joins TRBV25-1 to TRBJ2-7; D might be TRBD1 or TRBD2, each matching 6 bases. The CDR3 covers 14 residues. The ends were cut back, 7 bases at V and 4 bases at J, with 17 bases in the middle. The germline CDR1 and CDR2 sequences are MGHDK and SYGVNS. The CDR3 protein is CASTPGGGLYEQYF. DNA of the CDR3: TGTGCCAGCACCCCCGGGGGCGGATTGTACGAGCAGTACTTC.

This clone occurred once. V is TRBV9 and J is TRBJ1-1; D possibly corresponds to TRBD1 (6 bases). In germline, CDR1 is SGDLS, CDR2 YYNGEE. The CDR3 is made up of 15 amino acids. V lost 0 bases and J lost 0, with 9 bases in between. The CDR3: CASSVGTGLNTEAFF. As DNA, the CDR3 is TGTGCCAGCAGCGTAGGTACAGGGTTGAACACTGAAGCTTTCTTT. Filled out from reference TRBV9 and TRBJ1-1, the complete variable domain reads DSGVTQTPKHLITATGQRVTLRCSPRSGDLSVYWYQQSLDQGLQFLIQYYNGEERAKGNILERFSAQQFPDLHSELNLSSLELGDSALYFCASSVGTGLNTEAFFGQGTRLTVV.

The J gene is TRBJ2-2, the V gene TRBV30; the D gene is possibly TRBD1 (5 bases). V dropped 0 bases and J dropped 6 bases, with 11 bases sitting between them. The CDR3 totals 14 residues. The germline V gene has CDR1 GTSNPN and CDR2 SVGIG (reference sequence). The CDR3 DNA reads TGTGCCTGGAGTGTTTCAGGGCCGCCCGGGGAGCTGTTTTTT. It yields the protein CAWSVSGPPGELFF.

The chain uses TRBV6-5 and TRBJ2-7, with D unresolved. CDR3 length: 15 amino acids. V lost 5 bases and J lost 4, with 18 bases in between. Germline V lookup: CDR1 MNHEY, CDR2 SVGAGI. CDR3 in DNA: TGTGCCAGCAGTCCCTCTTGGGGTTTCGAATACGAGCAGTACTTC. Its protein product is CASSPSWGFEYEQYF.

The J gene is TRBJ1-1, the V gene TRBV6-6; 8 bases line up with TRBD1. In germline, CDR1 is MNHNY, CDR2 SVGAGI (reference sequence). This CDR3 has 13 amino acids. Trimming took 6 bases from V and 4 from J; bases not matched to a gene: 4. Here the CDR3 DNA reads TGTGCCAGCAGACTAACAGGGGGCACTGAAGCTTTCTTT. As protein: CASRLTGGTEAFF.

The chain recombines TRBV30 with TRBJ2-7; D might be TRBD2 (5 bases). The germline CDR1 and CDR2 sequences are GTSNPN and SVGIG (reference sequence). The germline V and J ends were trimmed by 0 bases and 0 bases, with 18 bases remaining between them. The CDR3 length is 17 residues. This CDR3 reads CAWSVPGWSPISYEQYF. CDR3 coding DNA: TGTGCCTGGAGTGTACCGGGGTGGTCGCCGATCTCCTACGAGCAGTACTTC.

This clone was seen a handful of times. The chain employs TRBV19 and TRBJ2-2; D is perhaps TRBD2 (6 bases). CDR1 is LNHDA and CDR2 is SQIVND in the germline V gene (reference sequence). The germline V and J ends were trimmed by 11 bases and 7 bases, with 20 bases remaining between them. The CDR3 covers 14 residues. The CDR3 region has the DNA TGTGCCGTCAGCCCGACGGGGGTAGGCGGGGAGCTGTTTTTT. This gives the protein CAVSPTGVGGELFF. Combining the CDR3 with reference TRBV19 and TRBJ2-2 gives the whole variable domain DGGITQSPKYLFRKEGQNVTLSCEQNLNHDAMYWYRQDPGQGLRLIYYSQIVNDFQKGDIAEGYSVSREKKESFPLTVTSAQKNPTAFYLCAVSPTGVGGELFFGEGSRLTVL.

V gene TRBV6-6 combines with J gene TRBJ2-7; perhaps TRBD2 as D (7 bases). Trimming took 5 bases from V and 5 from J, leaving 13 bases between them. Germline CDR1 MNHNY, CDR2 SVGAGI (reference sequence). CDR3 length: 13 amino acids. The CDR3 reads CASSVRGGHEQYF. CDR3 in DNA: TGTGCCAGCAGTGTTAGGGGGGGCCACGAGCAGTACTTC.

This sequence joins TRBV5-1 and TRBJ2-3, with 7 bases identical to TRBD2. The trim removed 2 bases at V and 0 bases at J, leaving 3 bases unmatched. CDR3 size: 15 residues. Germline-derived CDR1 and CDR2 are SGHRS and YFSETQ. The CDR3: CASSFGGGSTDTQYF. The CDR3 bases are TGCGCCAGCAGCTTTGGCGGGGGAAGCACAGATACGCAGTATTTT. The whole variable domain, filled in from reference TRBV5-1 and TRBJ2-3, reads KAGVTQTPRYLIKTRGQQVTLSCSPISGHRSVSWYQQTPGQGLQFLFEYFSETQRNKGNFPGRFSGRQFSNSRSEMNVSTLELGDSALYLCASSFGGGSTDTQYFGPGTRLTVL.

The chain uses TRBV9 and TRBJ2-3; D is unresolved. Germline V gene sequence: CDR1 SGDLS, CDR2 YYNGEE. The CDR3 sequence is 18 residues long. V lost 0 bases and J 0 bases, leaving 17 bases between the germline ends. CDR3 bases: TGTGCCAGCAGCGTAGCTGGGTTGGCCGTCGCTAGCACAGATACGCAGTATTTT. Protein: CASSVAGLAVASTDTQYF.

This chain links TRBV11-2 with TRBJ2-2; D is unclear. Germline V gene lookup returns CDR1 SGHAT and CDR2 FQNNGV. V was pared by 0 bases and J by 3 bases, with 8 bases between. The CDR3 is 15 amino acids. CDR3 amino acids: CASSLEGWYTGELFF. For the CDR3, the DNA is TGTGCCAGCAGCTTAGAGGGTTGGTACACCGGGGAGCTGTTTTTT.

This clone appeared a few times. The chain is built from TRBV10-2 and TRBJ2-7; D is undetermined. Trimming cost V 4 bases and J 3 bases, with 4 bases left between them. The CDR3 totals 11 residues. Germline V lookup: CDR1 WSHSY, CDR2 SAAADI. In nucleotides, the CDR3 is TGCGCCAGCAGTGCTCACTACGAGCAGTACTTC. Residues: CASSAHYEQYF.

As DNA, the CDR3 is TGTGCCAGCTCACCACAGAGCAACGGGGTGAACGAGCAGTACTTC. Its protein product is CASSPQSNGVNEQYF. The chain couples TRBV18 to TRBJ2-7; perhaps TRBD2 as D (5 bases). CDR1 is KGHSH, CDR2 LQKENI, per germline. Trimming removed 1 base from V and 5 bases from J, with 15 bases in between. The length of the CDR3 is 15 residues.

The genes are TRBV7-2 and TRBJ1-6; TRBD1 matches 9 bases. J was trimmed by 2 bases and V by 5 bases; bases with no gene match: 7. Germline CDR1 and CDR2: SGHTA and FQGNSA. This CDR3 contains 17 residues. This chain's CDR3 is CASSRTGEGTYNSPLHF. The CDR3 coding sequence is TGTGCCAGCAGCCGGACAGGGGAAGGCACCTATAATTCACCCCTCCACTTT.

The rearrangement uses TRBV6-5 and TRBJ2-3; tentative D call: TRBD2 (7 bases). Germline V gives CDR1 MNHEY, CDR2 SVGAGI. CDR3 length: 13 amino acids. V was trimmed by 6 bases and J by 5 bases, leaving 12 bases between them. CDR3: CASSAGAVDTQYF. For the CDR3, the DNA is TGTGCCAGCAGCGCGGGGGCCGTAGATACGCAGTATTTT.

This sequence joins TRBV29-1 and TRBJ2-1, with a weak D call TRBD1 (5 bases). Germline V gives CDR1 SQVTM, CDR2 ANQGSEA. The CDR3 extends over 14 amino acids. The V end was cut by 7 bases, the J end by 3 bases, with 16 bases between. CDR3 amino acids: CSADRVGVYNEQFF. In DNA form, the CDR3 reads TGCAGCGCGGATAGGGTAGGGGTCTACAATGAGCAGTTCTTC.

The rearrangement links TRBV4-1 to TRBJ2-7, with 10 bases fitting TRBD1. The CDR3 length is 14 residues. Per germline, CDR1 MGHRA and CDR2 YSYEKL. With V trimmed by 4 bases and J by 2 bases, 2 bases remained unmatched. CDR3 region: CASSPGQGAYEQYF. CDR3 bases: TGCGCCAGCAGCCCTGGACAGGGGGCCTACGAGCAGTACTTC.